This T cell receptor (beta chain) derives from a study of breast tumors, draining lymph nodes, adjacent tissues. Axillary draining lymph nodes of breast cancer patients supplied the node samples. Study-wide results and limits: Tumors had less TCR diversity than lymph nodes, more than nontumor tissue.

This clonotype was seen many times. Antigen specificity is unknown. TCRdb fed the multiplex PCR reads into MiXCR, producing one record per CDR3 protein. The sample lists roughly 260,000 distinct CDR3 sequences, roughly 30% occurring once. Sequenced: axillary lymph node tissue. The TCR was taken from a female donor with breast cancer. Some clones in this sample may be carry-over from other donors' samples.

The CDR3 reads CASSVGLAVNTGELFF. The CDR3 DNA reads as TGTGCCAGCAGCGTCGGACTAGCGGTTAACACCGGGGAGCTGTTTTTT. V is TRBV9 and J is TRBJ2-2; 10 nucleotides line up with TRBD2. The ends lost 2 bases at V and 2 bases at J; junction bases unmatched: 3. Germline V lookup: CDR1 SGDLS, CDR2 YYNGEE. CDR3 length equals 16 residues.